The 15 T cell receptor beta chains reported below all come from one sample, sequenced in a study of shared clonotypes between healthy human individuals. CD45RO-negative CD8 cells positively selected for CCR7 made up the naive population, which excluded terminally differentiated effector memory CD45RA+ cells. Measured with immunoSEQ multiplex PCR; TCRdb has only the in-frame clones, and not every one. Of around 2.1 million clones in the sample, just over 90% were seen once. Sequencing was carried out using naive CD8+ T cells from PBMCs. These receptor sequences come from a man aged 18 to 30 in good health. Some clones in this sample may be carry-over from other donors' samples.

This clone came up once. This chain connects TRBV9 to TRBJ1-1; 7 bases line up with TRBD1. V trimming: 4 bases; J trimming: 6 bases; junction bases outside the gene matches: 6. CDR1 is SGDLS, CDR2 YYNGEE, per germline. The CDR3 is made up of 13 amino acids. CDR3 sequence: CASSPDRTPEAFF. CDR3 nucleotides: TGTGCCAGCAGCCCGGACAGGACCCCTGAAGCTTTCTTT.

The chain joins TRBV5-1 to TRBJ2-7; the D call may be TRBD1 or TRBD2 (5 bases each). CDR3 length equals 14 residues. Trimming took 7 bases from V and 3 from J, leaving 17 bases between them. Germline V gene lookup returns CDR1 SGHRS and CDR2 YFSETQ. The CDR3 DNA reads TGCGCCAGCCGAGTGGGGGACGGCAGCTACGAGCAGTACTTC. Its translation: CASRVGDGSYEQYF.

The V gene is TRBV28, the J gene TRBJ2-3, with a weak D call TRBD2 (5 bases). The CDR3 length is 19 residues. With 2 bases removed from V and 0 bases from J, the gap between germline ends came to 21 bases. Germline assignment: CDR1 MDHEN and CDR2 SYDVKM. The CDR3, as DNA: TGTGCCAGCAGTTTAAGGACCGACCTAAATCGGGGAAGCACAGATACGCAGTATTTT. Translating it yields CASSLRTDLNRGSTDTQYF.

The chain employs TRBV7-8 and TRBJ2-7, with 8 positions matching TRBD1. This CDR3 is built from 14 residues. V was clipped by 7 bases and J by 5 bases; unmatched bases: 10. Germline V gives CDR1 SGHVS, CDR2 FQNEAQ. DNA of the CDR3: TGTGCCAGCACCATGGGACAGGATATCAACGAGCAGTACTTC. It is translated as CASTMGQDINEQYF.

The rearrangement uses TRBV10-3 and TRBJ2-4, with 8 bases identical to TRBD2. This CDR3 contains 17 residues. Germline CDR1 ENHRY, CDR2 SYGVKD. J was trimmed by 0 bases and V by 2 bases; bases with no gene match: 6. The DNA for the CDR3 is TGTGCCATCAGTGAGAACCTAGCGGGCCAAGCCAAAAACATTCAGTACTTC. It translates to CAISENLAGQAKNIQYF.

In this sample, this clone turned up once. CDR3 region: CASSPRTTPEQYF. The CDR3 DNA reads as TGTGCCAGCAGCCCCAGGACCACACCCGAGCAGTACTTC. The rearrangement uses TRBV7-8 and TRBJ2-7; no definite D call. The CDR3 runs to 13 residues. The germline V gene encodes CDR1 SGHVS and CDR2 FQNEAQ. Trimming stripped 5 bases from V and 6 bases from J, with 14 bases between.

This sequence joins TRBV23-1 and TRBJ2-2; 10 nucleotides agree with TRBD1. TRBV23-1 is filed as an ORF, its function uncertain. V shed 5 bases, J shed 2 bases, and the junction held 5 bases outside the gene matches. CDR3 length: 16 amino acids. The CDR3 here is CASSYRTGGNTGELFF. The CDR3 nucleotides are TGCGCCAGCAGTTACCGGACAGGGGGTAACACCGGGGAGCTGTTTTTT.

The chain links TRBV28 to TRBJ1-5; D perhaps matches TRBD1 (5 bases). V was trimmed by 3 bases and J by 7 bases, leaving 13 bases between them. The CDR3 extends over 14 amino acids. CDR1 MDHEN and CDR2 SYDVKM come from the germline V gene. CDR3 coding DNA: TGTGCCAGCAGTTTCCCGGCTTGGGGCCAGCCCCAGCATTTT. Its translation is CASSFPAWGQPQHF. Together with reference TRBV28 and TRBJ1-5, the CDR3 gives the full variable domain: DVKVTQSSRYLVKRTGEKVFLECVQDMDHENMFWYRQDPGLGLRLIYFSYDVKMKEKGDIPEGYSVSREKKERFSLILESASTNQTSMYLCASSFPAWGQPQHFGDGTRLSIL.

This chain uses TRBV6-6 with TRBJ1-1, with D unclear. Trimming removed 5 bases at V and 5 bases at J, with 9 bases between. The CDR3 sequence is 12 residues long. Germline assignment: CDR1 MNHNY and CDR2 SVGAGI (reference sequence). The chain's CDR3 is CASSPAKTEAFF. The CDR3 coding sequence is TGTGCCAGCAGTCCCGCGAAAACTGAAGCTTTCTTT.

V gene TRBV2 combines with J gene TRBJ2-1, with TRBD2 matching over 12 bases. Losses at the gene ends were 3 bases for V and 7 bases for J; bases not matched to a gene: 10. The CDR3 extends over 17 amino acids. Germline CDR1 SNHLY, CDR2 FYNNEI. CDR3 sequence (DNA): TGTGCCAGCAGTGACCAACATTCCGGGACTAGCGGGAATGAGCAGTTCTTC. Protein sequence: CASSDQHSGTSGNEQFF.

The chain employs TRBV11-2 and TRBJ2-7, with 8 bases lining up with TRBD1. Germline trimming cut 1 base from V and 6 bases from J; bases unmatched to any gene: 5. The CDR3 contains 14 residues. Germline lookup yields CDR1 SGHAT and CDR2 FQNNGV. CDR3 sequence reads: CASSLGTGPFEQYF. In DNA form, the CDR3 reads TGTGCCAGCAGCTTAGGGACAGGGCCCTTCGAGCAGTACTTC.

Remarks on this clone: This sample includes further DNA sequences coding for the same CDR3. The gene calls are TRBV9 and TRBJ2-1, with D unclear. This CDR3 region has 12 residues. Trimming removed 3 bases at V and 8 bases at J, with 9 bases between. The germline V gene has CDR1 SGDLS and CDR2 YYNGEE. For the CDR3, the DNA is TGTGCCAGCAGCGCGCCAGGATATGAGCAGTTCTTC. Its translation is CASSAPGYEQFF.

Comment on this clone: This same CDR3 is encoded by further DNA sequences in the sample. The chain uses TRBV6-1 and TRBJ2-7; 9 bases are shared with TRBD2. CDR1 is MNHNS and CDR2 is SASEGT in the germline V gene. The CDR3 is 14 amino acids. V lost 3 bases, J lost 4 bases, and 4 bases stayed unmatched. The CDR3 loop is CASSEGLAGYEQYF. In nucleotides, the CDR3 is TGTGCCAGCAGTGAGGGGCTAGCGGGATACGAGCAGTACTTC.

The rearrangement joins TRBV30 to TRBJ2-1, with a possible D match to TRBD2 (6 bases). CDR3 length: 14 residues. Germline V gene lookup returns CDR1 GTSNPN and CDR2 SVGIG (reference sequence). Trimming removed 0 bases at V and 8 bases at J, with 14 bases between. The CDR3 loop reads CAWSVSLAYHEQFF. The CDR3 DNA is TGTGCCTGGAGTGTATCGCTAGCGTACCATGAGCAGTTCTTC. The whole variable domain, filled in from reference TRBV30 and TRBJ2-1, reads SQTIHQWPATLVQPVGSPLSLECTVEGTSNPNLYWYRQAAGRGLQLLFYSVGIGQISSEVPQNLSASRPQDRQFILSSKKLLLSDSGFYLCAWSVSLAYHEQFFGPGTRLTVL.

This chain joins TRBV6-6 and TRBJ2-7, with a weak D call TRBD2 (5 bases). CDR1 MNHNY and CDR2 SVGAGI come from the germline V gene (reference sequence). V lost 2 bases, J lost 5 bases, and 16 bases lay in between. The CDR3 contains 15 residues. CDR3 residues: CASSYERGERDEQYF. The CDR3 DNA reads as TGTGCCAGCAGTTACGAACGGGGTGAGAGGGACGAGCAGTACTTC.